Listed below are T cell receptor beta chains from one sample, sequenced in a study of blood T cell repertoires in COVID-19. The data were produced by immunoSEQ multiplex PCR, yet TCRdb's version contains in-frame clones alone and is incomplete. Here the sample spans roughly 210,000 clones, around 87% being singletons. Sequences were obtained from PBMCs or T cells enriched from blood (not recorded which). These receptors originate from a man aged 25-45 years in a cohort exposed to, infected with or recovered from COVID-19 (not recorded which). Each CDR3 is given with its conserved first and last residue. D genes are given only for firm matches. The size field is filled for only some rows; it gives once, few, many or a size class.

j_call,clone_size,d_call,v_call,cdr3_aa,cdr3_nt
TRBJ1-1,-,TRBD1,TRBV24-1,CATSDPRRAGGTEAFF,TGTGCCACCAGTGACCCTCGGAGGGCAGGGGGCACTGAAGCTTTCTTT
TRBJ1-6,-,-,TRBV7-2,CASSLDKYSPLHF,TGTGCCAGCAGCTTAGACAAGTACTCACCCCTCCACTTT
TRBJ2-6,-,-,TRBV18,CASSLTGISSGANVLTF,TGTGCCAGCTCACTCACAGGGATCAGCTCTGGGGCCAACGTCCTGACTTTC
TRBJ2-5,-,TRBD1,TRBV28,CASSFKLDRGLGTQYF,TGTGCCAGCAGTTTCAAACTTGACAGGGGGTTAGGGACCCAGTACTTC
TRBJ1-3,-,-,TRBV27,CASSLIGGSGNTIYF,TGTGCCAGCAGTTTAATCGGGGGGTCTGGAAACACCATATATTTT
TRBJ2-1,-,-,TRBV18,CASSPDNNEQFF,TGTGCCAGCTCACCAGACAACAATGAGCAGTTCTTC
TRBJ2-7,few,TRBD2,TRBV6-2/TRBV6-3,CASRPALAASYEQYF,TGTGCCAGCAGGCCTGCACTAGCGGCCTCCTACGAGCAGTACTTC
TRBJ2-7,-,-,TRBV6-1,CASSEWAVTYEQYF,TGTGCCAGCAGTGAATGGGCCGTAACCTACGAGCAGTACTTC
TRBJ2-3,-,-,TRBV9,CASSVSGSTDTQYF,TGTGCCAGCAGCGTATCGGGTAGCACAGATACGCAGTATTTT
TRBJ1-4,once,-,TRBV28,CASTDRRGVGEKLFF,TGTGCCAGCACCGATCGTAGGGGCGTGGGTGAAAAACTGTTTTTT
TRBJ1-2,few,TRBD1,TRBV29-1,CSARPTGANYGYTF,TGCAGCGCTCGCCCGACAGGGGCCAACTATGGCTACACCTTC
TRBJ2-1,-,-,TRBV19,CASSPPVGTGRGSYNEQFF,TGTGCCAGTAGCCCCCCGGTGGGTACAGGGCGAGGGTCCTACAATGAGCAGTTCTTC
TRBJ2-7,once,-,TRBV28,CASSLSSFEQYF,TGTGCCAGCAGTTTAAGTAGTTTCGAGCAGTACTTC
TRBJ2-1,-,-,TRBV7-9,CASSPGQYNEQFF,TGTGCCAGCAGCCCTGGACAGTACAATGAGCAGTTCTTC
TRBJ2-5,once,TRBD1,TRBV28,CAIAGQEETQYF,TGTGCCATCGCGGGACAGGAAGAGACCCAGTACTTC
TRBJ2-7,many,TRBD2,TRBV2,CASKNDPAGGEQYF,TGTGCCAGCAAAAACGACCCGGCGGGAGGCGAGCAGTACTTC
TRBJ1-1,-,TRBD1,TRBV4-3,CASSQPGQGNTEAFF,TGCGCCAGCAGCCAACCGGGACAGGGAAACACTGAAGCTTTCTTT
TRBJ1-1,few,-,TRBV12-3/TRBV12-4,CASSLVMNTEAFF,TGTGCCAGCAGTTTAGTAATGAACACTGAAGCTTTCTTT
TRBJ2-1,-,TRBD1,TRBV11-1,CASSLTGDNEQFF,TGTGCCAGCAGCCTGACAGGGGACAATGAGCAGTTCTTC
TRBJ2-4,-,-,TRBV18,CASSPPGQVGSRDIQYF,TGTGCCAGCTCACCACCGGGGCAGGTAGGGTCTCGGGACATTCAGTACTTC
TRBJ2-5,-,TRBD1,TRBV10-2,CASRKGQAEGTQYF,TGCGCCAGCAGAAAGGGACAGGCCGAGGGGACCCAGTACTTC
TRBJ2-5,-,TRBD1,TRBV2,CASSFATGGFQETQYF,TGTGCCAGCAGTTTCGCGACAGGGGGCTTTCAGGAGACCCAGTACTTC
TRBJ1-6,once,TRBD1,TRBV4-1,CASSQVADRGTYNSPLHF,TGCGCCAGCAGCCAAGTAGCAGACAGGGGAACCTATAATTCACCCCTCCACTTT
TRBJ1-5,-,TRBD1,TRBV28,CASSPTGARGPQHF,TGTGCCAGCAGTCCAACAGGGGCCAGAGGGCCCCAGCATTTT
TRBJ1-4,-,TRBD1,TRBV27,CASSLVQGALLFF,TGTGCCAGCAGTTTAGTGCAGGGGGCGTTACTGTTTTTT
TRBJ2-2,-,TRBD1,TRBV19,CASSIRTGPTGELFF,TGTGCCAGTAGTATAAGGACAGGACCCACCGGGGAGCTGTTTTTT
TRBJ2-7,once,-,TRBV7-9,CASSLIGEQYF,TGTGCCAGCAGCTTAATCGGGGAGCAGTACTTC
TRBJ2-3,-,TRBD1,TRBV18,CASEKTGGVDTQYF,TGTGCCAGCGAAAAGACAGGGGGCGTAGATACGCAGTATTTT
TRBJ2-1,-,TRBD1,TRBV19,CASSTSTGTGGGVNEQFF,TGTGCCAGTAGTACGTCAACCGGGACAGGGGGTGGAGTTAATGAGCAGTTCTTC
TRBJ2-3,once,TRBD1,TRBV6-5,CASSKQGSDTQYF,TGTGCCAGCAGTAAACAGGGGTCAGATACGCAGTATTTT
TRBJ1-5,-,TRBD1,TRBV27,CASSLAGGDQPQHF,TGTGCCAGCAGTTTGGCAGGGGGCGATCAGCCCCAGCATTTT
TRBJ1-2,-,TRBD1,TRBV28,CASSLTGGGGYTF,TGTGCCAGCAGTTTGACAGGGGGCGGTGGCTACACCTTC
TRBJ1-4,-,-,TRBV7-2,CASSLGGANEKLFF,TGTGCCAGCAGCTTAGGGGGGGCTAATGAAAAACTGTTTTTT
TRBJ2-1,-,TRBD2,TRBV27,CASSPPWGSGRRDEQFF,TGTGCCAGCAGTCCGCCTTGGGGTAGCGGGAGAAGGGATGAGCAGTTCTTC
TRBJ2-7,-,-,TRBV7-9,CASRRDSETREQYF,TGTGCCAGCAGACGGGACTCGGAGACCCGGGAGCAGTACTTC
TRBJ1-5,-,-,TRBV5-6,CASSLGAGNQPQHF,TGTGCCAGCAGCTTGGGGGCAGGGAATCAGCCCCAGCATTTT
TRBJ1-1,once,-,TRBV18,CASSPDSATTEAFF,TGTGCCAGCTCACCCGACAGCGCTACCACTGAAGCTTTCTTT
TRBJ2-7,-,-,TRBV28,CASSLFWETEQYF,TGTGCCAGCAGTTTATTCTGGGAGACCGAGCAGTACTTC
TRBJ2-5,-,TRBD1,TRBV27,CASSPGTGGWETQYF,TGTGCCAGCAGCCCCGGGACAGGCGGCTGGGAGACCCAGTACTTC
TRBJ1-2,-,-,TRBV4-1,CASSQDINKDSGGYTF,TGCGCCAGCAGCCAAGACATTAACAAGGACAGTGGTGGCTACACCTTC
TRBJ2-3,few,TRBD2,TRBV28,CASTKGTSGTPWTDTQYF,TGTGCCAGCACCAAAGGGACTAGCGGGACTCCCTGGACAGATACGCAGTATTTT
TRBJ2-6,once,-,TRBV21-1,CASATRGGGISGANVLTF,TGTGCCAGCGCGACGCGGGGAGGGGGGATCTCAGGGGCCAACGTCCTGACTTTC
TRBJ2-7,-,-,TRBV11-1,CASSPEQGTYEQYF,TGTGCCAGCAGCCCCGAACAGGGTACCTACGAGCAGTACTTC
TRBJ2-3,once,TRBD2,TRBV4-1,CASSQVRAGVTDTQYF,TGCGCCAGCAGCCAAGTTAGAGCGGGAGTAACAGATACGCAGTATTTT
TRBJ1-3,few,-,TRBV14,CASSAPWAGNTIYF,TGTGCCAGCAGCGCACCTTGGGCAGGAAACACCATATATTTT
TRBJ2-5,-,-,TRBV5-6,CASSEEASAQETQYF,TGTGCCAGCAGCGAGGAGGCTAGCGCCCAAGAGACCCAGTACTTC
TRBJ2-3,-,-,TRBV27,CASSFPGNTQYF,TGTGCCAGCAGTTTCCCCGGGAACACGCAGTATTTT
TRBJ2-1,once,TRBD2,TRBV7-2,CASSLLAGMNNEQFF,TGTGCCAGCAGCTTACTAGCGGGAATGAACAATGAGCAGTTCTTC
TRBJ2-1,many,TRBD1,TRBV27,CASSFAGGFEQFF,TGTGCCAGCAGTTTCGCAGGGGGCTTTGAGCAGTTCTTC
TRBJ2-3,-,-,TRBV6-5,CASSQRTSTDTQYF,TGTGCCAGCAGTCAGCGGACTAGCACAGATACGCAGTATTTT